The 30 T cell receptor beta chains below were found in one sample sequenced in a study of CD8 T cells in Susac syndrome. When the RNA was reverse transcribed, random hexamers were used with an input of 0.5 to 1 ug. One entry per CDR3 protein, called by TCRdb with MiXCR from the immunoSEQ multiplex PCR reads. The data show about 25,000 distinct CDR3 sequences, approximately 94% seen once. The sequenced sample consisted of CD8+ T cells from PBMCs. The receptor set was obtained from a human donor in good health.

This chain connects TRBV19 to TRBJ1-1; TRBD1 aligns across 10 bases. The CDR3 totals 15 residues. CDR1 and CDR2 (germline): LNHDA, SQIVND (reference sequence). Losses at the gene ends were 5 bases for V and 0 bases for J; bases not matched to a gene: 3. CDR3 sequence (DNA): TGTGCCAGTAGTTGGACAGGGGGGCTGAACACTGAAGCTTTCTTT. Translation: CASSWTGGLNTEAFF.

This chain connects TRBV7-8 to TRBJ2-5; D might be TRBD1 (5 bases). The CDR3 has 13 amino acids. V was trimmed by 3 bases and J by 4 bases, leaving 9 bases between them. Germline loops: CDR1 SGHVS, CDR2 FQNEAQ. DNA for the CDR3: TGTGCCAGCAGCTTCAGCAGGGTAGAGACCCAGTACTTC. Encoded protein: CASSFSRVETQYF.

V and J are TRBV6-2 or TRBV6-3 and TRBJ1-1, with TRBD1 as a possible D gene (5 bases). Trimming stripped 7 bases from V and 5 bases from J, with 11 bases between. The CDR3 loop spans 12 amino acids. Germline CDR1 and CDR2: MNHEY and SVGEGT. In DNA, the CDR3 is TGTGCCAGCATTCAGGGACGTACTGAAGCTTTCTTT. It yields the protein CASIQGRTEAFF.

The rearrangement uses TRBV4-3 and TRBJ1-1; D call uncertain. Trimming removed 2 bases at V and 3 bases at J, with 16 bases between. Germline V gene sequence: CDR1 LGHNA, CDR2 YSLEER. The CDR3 is 16 amino acids. The CDR3 coding sequence is TGCGCCAGCAGCCAATTAGAAGATCCTTTGGACACTGAAGCTTTCTTT. It yields the protein CASSQLEDPLDTEAFF.

The gene calls are TRBV4-1 and TRBJ2-6; 9 bases agree with TRBD2. This CDR3 is 19 amino acids long. V shed 0 bases, J shed 0 bases, and the junction held 6 bases outside the gene matches. The V gene's germline CDR1 is MGHRA and CDR2 YSYEKL. CDR3 protein: CASSQDLLAGYSGANVLTF. The DNA for the CDR3 is TGCGCCAGCAGCCAAGATTTACTAGCGGGTTACTCTGGGGCCAACGTCCTGACTTTC.

The chain couples TRBV7-6 to TRBJ2-1, with 9 bases lining up with TRBD1. Trimming removed 4 bases from V and 10 bases from J; junction bases left unmatched: 14. The CDR3 covers 16 residues. Germline CDR1 is SGHVS and CDR2 is FNYEAQ. The chain's CDR3 is CASSSSPGTGLREQFF. CDR3 DNA: TGTGCCAGCAGCTCGTCCCCCGGGACAGGGCTCCGGGAGCAGTTCTTC.

V usage is TRBV7-9 and J usage is TRBJ2-7; TRBD1 matches at 11 bases. The CDR3 consists of 15 residues. CDR1 is SEHNR and CDR2 is FQNEAQ in the germline V gene (reference sequence). The J segment lost 6 bases and the V segment lost 5 bases, leaving 9 bases of the junction unmatched. The CDR3 DNA is TGTGCCAGCAGCCCTGGGACAGGGGGTACTGCCGAGCAGTACTTC. Amino acid sequence: CASSPGTGGTAEQYF. Full variable domain (missing parts from reference TRBV7-9 and TRBJ2-7): DTGVSQNPRHKITKRGQNVTFRCDPISEHNRLYWYRQTLGQGPEFLTYFQNEAQLEKSRLLSDRFSAERPKGSFSTLEIQRTEQGDSAMYLCASSPGTGGTAEQYFGPGTRLTVT.

The CDR3 sequence: CSARDLRKGNTEAFF. In DNA form, the CDR3 reads TGCAGTGCTAGAGACCTGAGAAAGGGGAACACTGAAGCTTTCTTT. The chain couples TRBV20-1 to TRBJ1-1; no reliable D call. V was cut by 0 bases and J by 1 base, with 12 bases left in between. The CDR3 has 15 residues. In germline, CDR1 is DFQATT, CDR2 SNEGSKA (reference sequence).

This clonotype came up once. The chain joins TRBV6-5 to TRBJ1-1, with 7 bases matching TRBD1. Germline assignment: CDR1 MNHEY and CDR2 SVGAGI. The CDR3 is 12 residues long. J gave up 7 bases and V 6 bases, and 5 bases lay outside the gene matches. CDR3 sequence reads: CASSPDRVEAFF. In DNA form, the CDR3 reads TGTGCCAGCAGCCCCGACAGGGTTGAAGCTTTCTTT.

The CDR3 region is CASSPQLAGGSTDTQYF. CDR3 DNA sequence: TGTGCCAGCAGCCCTCAACTAGCGGGGGGCAGCACAGATACGCAGTATTTT. The chain couples TRBV6-1 to TRBJ2-3; 12 bases fit TRBD2. The CDR3 length is 17 residues. V gave up 6 bases and J gave up 0 bases; unmatched junction bases: 7. Germline V lookup: CDR1 MNHNS, CDR2 SASEGT.

The J gene is TRBJ2-1, the V gene TRBV6-1; 12 bases match TRBD2. This CDR3 region has 16 residues. Per the germline V gene, CDR1 is MNHNS and CDR2 is SASEGT. Trimming took 7 bases from V and 1 from J; bases not matched to a gene: 5. CDR3 amino acids: CASNPSGGASYNEQFF. As DNA, the CDR3 is TGTGCCAGCAATCCTAGCGGGGGGGCGTCCTACAATGAGCAGTTCTTC.

The chain couples TRBV14 to TRBJ1-1; D gene unclear. The germline gives CDR1 SGHDN, CDR2 FVKESK. This CDR3 contains 13 residues. V was shortened by 0 bases and J by 4 bases, with 6 bases between the two germline ends. Here the CDR3 DNA reads TGTGCCAGCAGCCAAGATTGGGGCACTGAAGCTTTCTTT. Protein: CASSQDWGTEAFF.

This chain links TRBV20-1 with TRBJ1-4; TRBD1 matches 9 bases. Germline V gene sequence: CDR1 DFQATT, CDR2 SNEGSKA (reference sequence). The V and J ends lost 6 bases and 6 bases, in that order; junction bases with no gene match: 11. The length of the CDR3 is 15 residues. In DNA, the CDR3 is TGCAGTGCCCCCGCCCGGGACAGGGTGTATGAAAAACTGTTTTTT. Its translation is CSAPARDRVYEKLFF.

The rearrangement links TRBV12-3 or TRBV12-4 to TRBJ2-2; D may be TRBD2 (6 bases). The CDR3 extends over 12 amino acids. Trimming shortened V by 11 bases and J by 6 bases, and 13 bases separated the two germline ends. The DNA for the CDR3 is TGTGCCGCCTGGACTACCGCCGGGGAGCTGTTTTTT. This gives the protein CAAWTTAGELFF.

This chain uses TRBV20-1 with TRBJ2-2, with 8 bases that match TRBD2. V shed 5 bases and J 5 bases; nucleotides not matched to a gene: 1. Germline CDR1 DFQATT, CDR2 SNEGSKA (reference sequence). The CDR3 runs 12 residues. The CDR3 protein is CSAAGGTGELFF. For the CDR3, the DNA is TGCAGTGCTGCGGGGGGTACCGGGGAGCTGTTTTTT.

The J gene is TRBJ2-1, the V gene TRBV7-9; 8 bases map to TRBD1. Per the germline V gene, CDR1 is SEHNR and CDR2 is FQNEAQ (reference sequence). This CDR3 has 15 residues. V lost 3 bases, J lost 7 bases, and 8 bases stayed unmatched. CDR3 DNA sequence: TGTGCCAGCAGCTTCCCGAGGACAGGGAAAAATGAGCAGTTCTTC. Encoded protein: CASSFPRTGKNEQFF.

The chain joins TRBV5-1 to TRBJ2-7; TRBD1 aligns across 7 bases. This CDR3 is built from 15 residues. The germline CDR1 and CDR2 sequences are SGHRS and YFSETQ. The ends lost 4 bases at V and 2 bases at J; junction bases unmatched: 9. DNA for the CDR3: TGCGCCAGCAGCGAGACCGGGACAGTTGCCTACGAGCAGTACTTC. This codes for CASSETGTVAYEQYF.

The chain joins TRBV9 to TRBJ1-1; tentative D call: TRBD1 (5 bases). The CDR3 is 13 residues long. V was cut by 3 bases and J by 4 bases, with 10 bases left in between. Germline CDR1 SGDLS, CDR2 YYNGEE. DNA of the CDR3: TGTGCCAGCAGCGGGAGCGGGGGCACTGAAGCTTTCTTT. Residues: CASSGSGGTEAFF. The whole variable domain, remainder taken from reference TRBV9 and TRBJ1-1, is DSGVTQTPKHLITATGQRVTLRCSPRSGDLSVYWYQQSLDQGLQFLIQYYNGEERAKGNILERFSAQQFPDLHSELNLSSLELGDSALYFCASSGSGGTEAFFGQGTRLTVV.

The chain has TRBV27 and TRBJ1-2, with unresolved D. This CDR3 is built from 15 residues. Germline CDR1 and CDR2: MNHEY and SMNVEV (reference sequence). V lost 0 bases, J lost 0 bases, and 8 bases lay in between. The DNA for the CDR3 is TGTGCCAGCAGTTTATCGCTAGGAGCTAACTATGGCTACACCTTC. As protein: CASSLSLGANYGYTF.

This clonotype has a single count. The rearrangement links TRBV5-6 to TRBJ2-7, with D perhaps being TRBD1 or TRBD2 (5 bases each). From germline, CDR1 is SGHDT and CDR2 YYEEEE. The CDR3 spans 16 residues. V shed 6 bases and J shed 2 bases, with 21 bases lying between them. CDR3 protein: CASTSGTGPGTYEQYF. The CDR3 coding sequence is TGTGCCAGCACCTCGGGAACAGGACCTGGAACCTACGAGCAGTACTTC.

The chain couples TRBV7-9 to TRBJ2-1; D might be TRBD2 (5 bases). This CDR3 spans 16 amino acids. Germline CDR1 and CDR2: SEHNR and FQNEAQ (reference sequence). V was clipped by 5 bases and J by 7 bases, with 21 bases between them. The chain's CDR3 is CASSPSRASFNNEQFF. The CDR3 DNA sequence: TGTGCCAGCAGCCCCTCGAGGGCCTCCTTTAATAATGAGCAGTTCTTC.

The chain couples TRBV12-3 or TRBV12-4 to TRBJ2-7; no firm D call. V lost 0 bases and J 5 bases, leaving 5 bases between the germline ends. This CDR3 spans 12 amino acids. CDR3 in DNA: TGTGCCAGCAGTTTAGCGCTAGACGAGCAGTACTTC. Its protein is CASSLALDEQYF.

The rearrangement links TRBV5-1 to TRBJ2-7, with TRBD1 identical over 9 bases. There are 14 residues in the CDR3. Germline trimming cut 3 bases from V and 3 bases from J; bases unmatched to any gene: 4. Germline-derived CDR1 and CDR2 are SGHRS and YFSETQ. CDR3 sequence reads: CASSSDRGYYEQYF. In DNA form, the CDR3 reads TGCGCCAGCAGCTCGGACAGGGGTTACTACGAGCAGTACTTC. Complete variable domain (other parts from reference TRBV5-1 and TRBJ2-7): KAGVTQTPRYLIKTRGQQVTLSCSPISGHRSVSWYQQTPGQGLQFLFEYFSETQRNKGNFPGRFSGRQFSNSRSEMNVSTLELGDSALYLCASSSDRGYYEQYFGPGTRLTVT.

This chain uses TRBV6-2 or TRBV6-3 with TRBJ2-7; D may be TRBD1 or TRBD2 (6 bases each). The CDR3 sequence is 15 residues long. Trimming left V 0 bases short and J 4 bases short, with 13 bases between. The V gene's germline CDR1 is MNHEY and CDR2 SVGEGT. CDR3 DNA: TGTGCCAGCAGTTACTCGTCCGGAGGGGGATACGAGCAGTACTTC. Its translation is CASSYSSGGGYEQYF.

This clonotype turned up a few times. The V call is TRBV14, the J call TRBJ2-7; 10 positions match TRBD1. Germline V lookup: CDR1 SGHDN, CDR2 FVKESK. The length of the CDR3 is 15 residues. The junction had 8 bases not matched to a gene; V was cut back by 3 bases and J by 6 bases. The CDR3 nucleotides are TGTGCCAGCAGCCATCTCCCGGGACAGGGGAGCGAGCAGTACTTC. Its protein is CASSHLPGQGSEQYF.

V and J are TRBV29-1 and TRBJ2-7, with a possible D match to TRBD1 (5 bases). The V gene lost 4 bases and the J gene lost 3 bases, with 10 bases spanning the gap. This CDR3 has 12 residues. CDR1 SQVTM and CDR2 ANQGSEA come from the germline V gene. The DNA of the CDR3 is TGCAGCGTTGCAGGGTCCAGCTACGAGCAGTACTTC. As protein: CSVAGSSYEQYF.

The chain combines TRBV15 with TRBJ2-7; D gene uncertain. V lost 0 bases to trimming and J lost 6 bases, with 9 bases between them. This CDR3 contains 13 residues. CDR1 and CDR2 from the germline V gene are LNHNV and YYDKDF (reference sequence). CDR3 in amino acids: CATSRDHGSEQYF. As DNA, the CDR3 is TGTGCCACCAGCAGAGATCACGGGTCCGAGCAGTACTTC.

The chain uses TRBV13 and TRBJ2-6, with D unresolved. The CDR3 runs 17 residues. Germline V gene sequence: CDR1 PRHDT, CDR2 FYEKMQ (reference sequence). Trimming left V 5 bases short and J 2 bases short, with 16 bases between. The CDR3 loop is CASSHDAYRAGANVLTF. The CDR3 DNA reads TGTGCCAGCAGCCATGATGCCTACAGAGCTGGGGCCAACGTCCTGACTTTC.

V and J are TRBV19 and TRBJ2-1; a possible D gene is TRBD2 (5 bases). Germline CDR1 reads LNHDA; CDR2 reads SQIVND (reference sequence). This CDR3 spans 15 amino acids. Between the trimmed V and J ends, which lost 3 bases and 6 bases, there was a span of 15 bases. The CDR3 DNA is TGTGCCAGTAGTATCGGCGCACCGGCGGGCAATGAGCAGTTCTTC. It is translated as CASSIGAPAGNEQFF.

The chain carries TRBV19 and TRBJ1-2; D possibly corresponds to TRBD1 (6 bases). Trimming took 7 bases from V and 5 from J, leaving 23 bases between them. Germline CDR1 and CDR2: LNHDA and SQIVND (reference sequence). The CDR3 runs 16 residues. CDR3 coding DNA: TGTGCCAGTATAGGGAAGTGGGGGGCGTTGGAATATGGCTACACCTTC. Its protein product is CASIGKWGALEYGYTF.